This TCR beta chain was captured in a study of T cells in Graves' hyperthyroidism and ophthalmopathy (dated 2019 in TCRdb). Study-level background: Peripheral blood was sampled at the time of initial diagnosis, prior to any treatment. To identify TCR V-J signatures that set the groups apart, the researchers used a discovery cohort of 100 patients, made up of under 45 with Graves' ophthalmopathy and 57 with stable Graves' hyperthyroidism. An independent validation cohort of 18 to 20 hyperthyroidism patients and 15 or so patients who later progressed to ophthalmopathy tested prospective prediction of ophthalmopathy. The roughly 100 discovery patients were randomly split 7:3 into training and test sets. Thyroid tissue and blood T-cell repertoires from six Graves' hyperthyroidism patients were also compared in the study. Following sampling, methimazole starting at 30 mg daily was given to hyperthyroidism patients, and high-dose intravenous methylprednisolone was given to ophthalmopathy patients. The paper describes TCR Vbeta CDR3 sequencing of fewer than 150 peripheral blood samples, made up of fewer than 50 ophthalmopathy patients, around 73 hyperthyroidism patients and roughly 17 progressor patients. Broader findings and caveats from the paper: Most expanded thyroid clonotypes (frequency above 0.001) were also detected in blood, a finding suggesting that blood repertoires may reflect thyroid immune responses. Ophthalmopathy was separated from stable hyperthyroidism by a 13 V-J signature model, with approximately 90% sensitivity and 81% to 82% specificity obtained in cross-validation and 80%/75% obtained in testing. During validation, the model predicted progression to ophthalmopathy a median of about 6.5 months ahead of onset, with 60% to 71% sensitivity and more than 72% specificity. Sample size was not statistically predetermined, and investigators were not blinded to group allocation.

Ophthalmopathy patients had moderately to severely active disease, Clinical Activity Score of at least 3, NOSPECS grade of at least 4, and duration under 3 months. Exclusion was applied to patients with uncontrolled infections, other autoimmune diseases, pregnancy or lactation. Clinical symptoms, serum thyroxine and TRAb, thyroid ultrasound, and orbital computed tomography formed the basis for the diagnoses. PBMCs were separated from about 10 ml of fresh peripheral blood using Ficoll-Paque density gradient centrifugation. Total RNA was extracted using Trizol reagent, and RNA quality was assessed on an Agilent 2100 Bioanalyzer. In its sample, this clonotype was seen many times. Which antigen it targets is not known. No qualities accompany the bases; no much larger clone lies one base away. CDR1 and CDR2 were assigned from the germline V gene as SGHAT and FQNNGV. After removal of 0 bases from V and 4 bases from J, the junction retains 5 bases not matched to a gene. CDR3 length: 15 amino acids, cysteine to phenylalanine. CDR3 DNA only is kept here, 45 bases in frame from base 1.

Amplification of TCR beta CDR3 regions was carried out from RNA transcripts. For the first round of RT-PCR on the TCR CDR3, the HTBI primer set was used together with the Qiagen OneStep RT-PCR kit. The libraries were constructed in a second round of multiplex PCR and then size-selected and purified. Libraries were sequenced paired-end with 100 bp reads on an Illumina HiSeq2000. The paper's data handling went like this. Raw data were processed with SOAPnuke, discarding reads with adapters, uncalled bases, mean Phred below 15, or no exact constant-primer or identifier match. High-quality paired reads were merged using COPE v1.2.5, and each unique nucleotide sequence was defined as a clonotype. Clonotypes were aligned to IMGT TRBV, TRBD and TRBJ reference segments using MiTCR v1.1. The analysis was restricted to V-J combinations with a frequency above 0.0001, which together covered around 99% of the repertoires. The TCS score was defined as F50 (clonal expansion) divided by E x V (chaos), with BLOSUM62-based TCRdist calculated between CDR3 peptides within each V-J. Welch's t-statistics and random forest reduced just over 500 V-J features to some 14, which were used in a naive Bayes classifier (R e1071). The public reads were reanalyzed by TCRdb: fastp trimming at Q25, MiXCR alignment, in-frame beta chains only. Every distinct CDR3 protein forms one entry, paired with its most common genes and DNA. Here the V and J calls rest on TCRdb's processing, not on the authors' analysis. In all, the sample holds under 400,000 distinct CDR3 sequences, and 15% of those were seen once. The top ten clonotypes cover approximately 20% of the sample.

This clonotype was obtained from a woman in her sixties with Graves' ophthalmopathy. The sequencing input was blood. Recombination linked TRBV11-2 to TRBJ2-7, with 8 junctional bases fitting TRBD2. The DNA reads TGTGCCAGCAGCTTAGAAGTGACTAGCGCTTACGAGCAGTACTTC. It encodes CASSLEVTSAYEQYF.